These 10 T cell receptor beta chains share one sample of origin, sequenced in a study of cytomegalovirus exposure and HLA in healthy donors. Researchers ran the PCR with 60 Vbeta and 13 Jbeta primers. Some clones are missing from TCRdb's copy, which holds only in-frame ones; the method was immunoSEQ multiplex PCR. Found here are some 190,000 clones, roughly 86% of them singletons; the top ten hold around 3.6%. The sequenced sample was PBMCs. Every receptor here comes from a man aged 40-55 years in good health and CMV-seropositive.

This clone was found a few times. The chain is built from TRBV9 and TRBJ2-7, with 8 bases that match TRBD1. V lost 4 bases to trimming and J lost 2 bases; unmatched junction nucleotides: 11. CDR3 length: 16 residues. Germline CDR1 SGDLS, CDR2 YYNGEE. CDR3 sequence reads: CASSLGPRQGTYEQYF. CDR3 coding DNA: TGTGCCAGCAGCCTCGGGCCCCGACAGGGGACCTACGAGCAGTACTTC.

J is TRBJ1-5 and V is TRBV6-5; 8 nucleotides match TRBD1. Germline CDR1 is MNHEY and CDR2 is SVGAGI. V lost 5 bases to trimming and J lost 5 bases; unmatched junction nucleotides: 8. The length of the CDR3 is 15 residues. CDR3: CASSTGQGVHQPQHF. The CDR3, as DNA: TGTGCCAGCAGTACTGGACAGGGCGTCCATCAGCCCCAGCATTTT.

The genes are TRBV10-3 and TRBJ2-7; the D gene is possibly TRBD1 (6 bases). The CDR3 spans 14 residues. V lost 7 bases to trimming and J lost 3 bases, with 16 bases between them. CDR1 is ENHRY, CDR2 SYGVKD, per germline. CDR3 DNA: TGTGCCATCAAAAAGGGGGAGATTGGCTACGAGCAGTACTTC. Residues: CAIKKGEIGYEQYF.

This clone was counted a few times. The J gene is TRBJ1-5, the V gene TRBV7-9; no clear D gene. The CDR3 contains 13 residues. V was clipped by 5 bases and J by 4 bases, with 9 bases between them. Germline values: CDR1 SEHNR, CDR2 FQNEAQ (reference sequence). The CDR3 spells CASSGQDNQPQHF. DNA for the CDR3: TGTGCCAGCAGCGGGCAAGATAATCAGCCCCAGCATTTT.

The chain combines TRBV2 with TRBJ1-6; 10 nucleotides align to TRBD1. The J segment lost 7 bases and the V segment lost 5 bases, leaving 2 bases of the junction unmatched. This CDR3 has 14 residues. Germline CDR1 SNHLY, CDR2 FYNNEI. The CDR3 DNA sequence: TGTGCCAGCAGTATGGGACAGGGGAATTCACCCCTCCACTTT. Translation gives CASSMGQGNSPLHF.

This chain links TRBV6-5 with TRBJ2-7; 11 nucleotides align to TRBD1. There are 14 residues in the CDR3. Germline CDR1 reads MNHEY; CDR2 reads SVGAGI. V dropped 6 bases and J dropped 6; count of bases not matched to a gene: 7. CDR3 region: CASSGQGAPGEQYF. CDR3 bases: TGTGCCAGCAGCGGACAGGGGGCCCCTGGCGAGCAGTACTTC.

In DNA form, the CDR3 reads TGTGCCAGCAGCTGGGGACTAGCCAGCACCGGGGAGCTGTTTTTT. Translated: CASSWGLASTGELFF. The rearrangement joins TRBV7-9 to TRBJ2-2; 9 bases fit TRBD2. This CDR3 spans 15 amino acids. CDR1 is SEHNR and CDR2 is FQNEAQ in the germline V gene (reference sequence). V lost 4 bases and J lost 4; bases outside the gene matches: 4.

In DNA, the CDR3 is TGCGCCAGCAGCCAAAATAGCGGGGCCCCCAGCTCCTACAATGAGCAGTTCTTC. This encodes CASSQNSGAPSSYNEQFF. V is TRBV4-3 and J is TRBJ2-1; 8 nucleotides align to TRBD2. The germline gives CDR1 LGHNA, CDR2 YSLEER. The CDR3 runs to 18 residues. The V and J ends lost 2 bases and 0 bases, in that order; junction bases with no gene match: 9.

V and J are TRBV30 and TRBJ2-6, with TRBD2 as a possible D gene (7 bases). Per germline, CDR1 GTSNPN and CDR2 SVGIG (reference sequence). V gave up 4 bases and J gave up 0 bases, with 16 bases separating them. This CDR3 has 17 amino acids. The CDR3 coding sequence is TGTGCCTGGAATTCAGGGGAGGGTCTCTCTGGGGCCAACGTCCTGACTTTC. It is translated as CAWNSGEGLSGANVLTF.

This chain uses TRBV5-4 with TRBJ2-1; TRBD2 matches 8 bases. CDR1 is SGHNT, CDR2 YYREEE, per germline (reference sequence). The CDR3 has 15 residues. V dropped 2 bases and J dropped 5; count of bases not matched to a gene: 6. Here the CDR3 reads CASSFLGLGDNEQFF. The CDR3 DNA sequence: TGTGCCAGCAGCTTTCTGGGACTAGGAGACAATGAGCAGTTCTTC.